The rows below give T cell receptor beta chains drawn from one sample of a study of blood T cell repertoires in COVID-19. Some clones are missing from TCRdb's copy, which holds only in-frame ones; the method was immunoSEQ multiplex PCR. The sample lists about 400,000 clones; about 90% were seen once. The specimen was PBMCs or T cells enriched from blood (not recorded which). The receptors derive from a woman between 25 and 40 years old who had recovered from COVID-19. The CDR3 runs from the conserved cysteine through the conserved F or W. A D gene is named only where the DNA matches it firmly. Not all rows give a size; the values are once, few, many and, for expanded clones, a class.

V gene,D gene,clone size,J gene,CDR3 DNA,CDR3 protein
TRBV6-5,TRBD2,-,TRBJ2-1,TGTGCCAGCAGTCAACTAGCGGGAGTTCACAATGAGCAGTTCTTC,CASSQLAGVHNEQFF
TRBV18,TRBD1,-,TRBJ1-2,TGTGCCAGCTCAACAGGACAGGACTATGGCTACACCTTC,CASSTGQDYGYTF
TRBV4-1,TRBD2,-,TRBJ2-1,TGCGCCAGCAGCCTATCTAGCGGGGGTTACAATGAGCAGTTCTTC,CASSLSSGGYNEQFF
TRBV3-1/TRBV3-2,-,-,TRBJ2-7,TGTGCCAGCAGCCAAGGTTGGGGGGGGGCCGGGTACGAGCAGTACTTC,CASSQGWGGAGYEQYF
TRBV25-1,-,-,TRBJ1-6,TGTGCCAGCACCGATCCGAGCTCCTATAATTCACCCCTCCACTTT,CASTDPSSYNSPLHF
TRBV7-9,-,-,TRBJ1-2,TGTGCCAGCAGCGGAAGGGGTAACTATGGCTACACCTTC,CASSGRGNYGYTF
TRBV18,-,-,TRBJ1-2,TGTGCCAGCTCACCGGGAAGTAGGGGCGTAGGGAATAATGGCTACACCTTC,CASSPGSRGVGNNGYTF
TRBV5-6,TRBD1,-,TRBJ2-5,TGTGCCAGCAGCCGCGTTCGACAGGGTCGGGAGACCCAGTACTTC,CASSRVRQGRETQYF
TRBV11-2,TRBD2,-,TRBJ2-1,TGTGCCAGCAGCTCTACAGGAGGGACTAGCGGTTACAATGAGCAGTTCTTC,CASSSTGGTSGYNEQFF
TRBV11-2,TRBD1,-,TRBJ2-1,TGTGCCAGCAGCTTAGATATGAGGGGACAGAAACAGTTCTTC,CASSLDMRGQKQFF
TRBV18,-,-,TRBJ1-2,TGTGCCAGCTCACCAGCGAACGAGCAGCGCTATGGCTACACCTTC,CASSPANEQRYGYTF
TRBV10-3,-,few,TRBJ1-5,TGTGCCATCAGTGAGTCTACGACAGCTAGCAATCAGCCCCAGCATTTT,CAISESTTASNQPQHF
TRBV18,TRBD2,-,TRBJ2-2,TGTGCCAGCTCACCACAGGCCCGGGGACTAGCGGGAAACACCGGGGAGCTGTTTTTT,CASSPQARGLAGNTGELFF
TRBV16,-,-,TRBJ1-2,TGTGCCAGCAGCCAGGGGGGAACCAACTATGGCTACACCTTC,CASSQGGTNYGYTF
TRBV7-2,-,-,TRBJ1-3,TGTGCCAGCAGCCAGCAGGGAACGGGCAGGACCCTACCTGGAAACACCATATATTTT,CASSQQGTGRTLPGNTIYF
TRBV5-1,-,once,TRBJ2-7,TGCGCCAGCAGCTTGCTGCAGGGGATTTCCTACGAGCAGTACTTC,CASSLLQGISYEQYF